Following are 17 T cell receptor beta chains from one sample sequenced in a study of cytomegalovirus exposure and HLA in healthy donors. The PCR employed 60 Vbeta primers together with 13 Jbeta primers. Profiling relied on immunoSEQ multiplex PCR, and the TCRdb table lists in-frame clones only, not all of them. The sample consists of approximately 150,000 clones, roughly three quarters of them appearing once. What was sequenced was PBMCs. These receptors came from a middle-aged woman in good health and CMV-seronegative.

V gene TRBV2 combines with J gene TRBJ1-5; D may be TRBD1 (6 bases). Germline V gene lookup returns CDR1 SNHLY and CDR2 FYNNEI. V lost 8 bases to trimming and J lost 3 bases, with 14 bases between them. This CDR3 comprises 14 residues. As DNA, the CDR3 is TGTGCCAGCCGAAGGACAGCCTACAATCAGCCCCAGCATTTT. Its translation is CASRRTAYNQPQHF.

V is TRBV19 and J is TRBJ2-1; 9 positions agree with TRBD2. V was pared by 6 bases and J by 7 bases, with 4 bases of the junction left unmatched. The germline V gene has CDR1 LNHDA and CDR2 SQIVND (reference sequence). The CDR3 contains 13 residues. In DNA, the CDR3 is TGTGCCAGTAGACCGGGACTAGCAAATGAGCAGTTCTTC. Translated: CASRPGLANEQFF.

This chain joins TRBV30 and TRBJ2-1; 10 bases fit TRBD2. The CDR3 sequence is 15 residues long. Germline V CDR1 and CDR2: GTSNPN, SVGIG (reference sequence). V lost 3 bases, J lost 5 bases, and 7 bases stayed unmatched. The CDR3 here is CAWSQLAGENNEQFF. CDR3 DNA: TGTGCCTGGAGCCAGCTAGCGGGAGAAAACAATGAGCAGTTCTTC. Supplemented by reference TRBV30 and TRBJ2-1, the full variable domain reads SQTIHQWPATLVQPVGSPLSLECTVEGTSNPNLYWYRQAAGRGLQLLFYSVGIGQISSEVPQNLSASRPQDRQFILSSKKLLLSDSGFYLCAWSQLAGENNEQFFGPGTRLTVL.

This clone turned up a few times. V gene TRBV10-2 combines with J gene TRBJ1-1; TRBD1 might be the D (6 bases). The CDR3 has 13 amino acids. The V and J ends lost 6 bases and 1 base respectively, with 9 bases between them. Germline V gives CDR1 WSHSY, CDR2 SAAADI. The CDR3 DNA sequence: TGCGCCAGCAGGCAACAGGGGAACACTGAAGCTTTCTTT. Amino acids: CASRQQGNTEAFF.

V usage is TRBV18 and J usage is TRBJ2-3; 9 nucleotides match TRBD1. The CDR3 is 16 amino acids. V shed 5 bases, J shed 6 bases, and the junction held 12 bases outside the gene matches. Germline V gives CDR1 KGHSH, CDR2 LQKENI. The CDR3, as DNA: TGTGCCAGCTCAAACCAACAGGGGGCGTTTTCCGATACGCAGTATTTT. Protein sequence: CASSNQQGAFSDTQYF.

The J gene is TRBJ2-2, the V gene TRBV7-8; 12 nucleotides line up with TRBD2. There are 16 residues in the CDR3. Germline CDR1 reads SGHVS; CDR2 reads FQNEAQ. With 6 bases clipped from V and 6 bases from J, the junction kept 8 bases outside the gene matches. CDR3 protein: CASRQLAGGPSGELFF. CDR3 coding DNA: TGTGCCAGCAGGCAGCTAGCGGGGGGGCCCTCCGGGGAGCTGTTTTTT.

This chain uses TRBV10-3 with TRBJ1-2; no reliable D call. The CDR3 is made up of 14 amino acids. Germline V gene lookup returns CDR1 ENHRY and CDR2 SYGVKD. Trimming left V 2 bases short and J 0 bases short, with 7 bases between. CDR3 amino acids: CAISEPGSNYGYTF. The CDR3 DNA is TGTGCCATCAGTGAGCCGGGATCTAACTATGGCTACACCTTC.

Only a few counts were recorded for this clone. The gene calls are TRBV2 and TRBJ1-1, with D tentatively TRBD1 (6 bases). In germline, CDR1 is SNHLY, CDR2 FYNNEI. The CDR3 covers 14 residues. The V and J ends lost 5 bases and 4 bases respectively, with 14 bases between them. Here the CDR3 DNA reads TGTGCCAGCAGTATTGGACAGCTAGCCACTGAAGCTTTCTTT. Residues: CASSIGQLATEAFF.

DNA of the CDR3: TGTGCCAGCAGCGAGCTCGGGACAGGGCCCTATGGCTACACCTTC. Translation gives CASSELGTGPYGYTF. V and J are TRBV5-8 and TRBJ1-2, with TRBD1 identical over 9 bases. Germline CDR1 and CDR2: SGHTS and YDEGEE. The CDR3 consists of 15 residues. With 4 bases clipped from V and 4 bases from J, the junction kept 8 bases outside the gene matches.

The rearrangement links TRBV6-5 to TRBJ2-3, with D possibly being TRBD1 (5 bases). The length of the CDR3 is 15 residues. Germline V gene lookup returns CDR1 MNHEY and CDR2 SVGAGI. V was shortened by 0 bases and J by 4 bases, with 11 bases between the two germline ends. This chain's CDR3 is CASSYSGVVADTQYF. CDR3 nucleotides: TGTGCCAGCAGTTACTCAGGGGTTGTGGCAGATACGCAGTATTTT.

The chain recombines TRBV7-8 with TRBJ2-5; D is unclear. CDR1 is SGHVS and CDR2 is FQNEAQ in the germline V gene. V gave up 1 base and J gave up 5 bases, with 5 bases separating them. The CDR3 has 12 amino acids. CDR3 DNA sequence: TGTGCCAGCAGCTTAGTCCCGGAGACCCAGTACTTC. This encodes CASSLVPETQYF.

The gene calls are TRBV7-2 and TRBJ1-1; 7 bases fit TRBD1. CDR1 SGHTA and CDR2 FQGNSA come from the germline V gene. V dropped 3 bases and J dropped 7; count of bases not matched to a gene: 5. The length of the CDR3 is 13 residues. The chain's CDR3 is CASSFPWTGEAFF. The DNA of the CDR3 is TGTGCCAGCAGCTTTCCGTGGACAGGTGAAGCTTTCTTT.

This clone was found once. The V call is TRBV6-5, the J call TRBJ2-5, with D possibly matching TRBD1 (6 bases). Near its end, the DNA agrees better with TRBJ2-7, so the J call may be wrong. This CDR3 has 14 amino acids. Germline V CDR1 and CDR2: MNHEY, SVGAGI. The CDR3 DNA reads TGTGCCAGCAGTTACTATGCAGGGGCCTACGAGCAGTACTTC. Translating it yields CASSYYAGAYEQYF.

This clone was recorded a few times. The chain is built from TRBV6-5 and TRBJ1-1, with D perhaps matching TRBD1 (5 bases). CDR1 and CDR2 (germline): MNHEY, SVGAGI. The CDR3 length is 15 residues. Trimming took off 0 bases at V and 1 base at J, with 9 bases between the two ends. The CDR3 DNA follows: TGTGCCAGCAGTTACTCGGGGCAGGGGAACACTGAAGCTTTCTTT. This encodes CASSYSGQGNTEAFF.

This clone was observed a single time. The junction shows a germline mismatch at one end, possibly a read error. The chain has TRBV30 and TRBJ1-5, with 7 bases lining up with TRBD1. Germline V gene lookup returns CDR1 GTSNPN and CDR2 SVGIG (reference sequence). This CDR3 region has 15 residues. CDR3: CAWSGTAYSNRPQHF. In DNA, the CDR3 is TGTGCCTGGAGCGGGACAGCTTATAGCAATCGGCCCCAGCATTTT.

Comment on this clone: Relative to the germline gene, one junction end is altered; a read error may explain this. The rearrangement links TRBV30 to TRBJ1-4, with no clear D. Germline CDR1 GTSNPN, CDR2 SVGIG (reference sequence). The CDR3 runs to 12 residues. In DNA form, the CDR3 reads TGTGCCTGGAGTGTTGGCGGCCCCTTCTGGCTTTTT. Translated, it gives CAWSVGGPFWLF. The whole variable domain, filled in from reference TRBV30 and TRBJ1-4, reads SQTIHQWPATLVQPVGSPLSLECTVEGTSNPNLYWYRQAAGRGLQLLFYSVGIGQISSEVPQNLSASRPQDRQFILSSKKLLLSDSGFYLCAWSVGGPFWLFGSGTQLSVL.

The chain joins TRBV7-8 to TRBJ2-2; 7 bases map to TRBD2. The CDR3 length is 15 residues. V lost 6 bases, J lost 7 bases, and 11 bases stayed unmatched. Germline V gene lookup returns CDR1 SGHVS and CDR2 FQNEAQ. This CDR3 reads CASRRIAGVVGELFF. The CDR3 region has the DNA TGTGCCAGCAGGCGTATCGCGGGAGTGGTCGGGGAGCTGTTTTTT. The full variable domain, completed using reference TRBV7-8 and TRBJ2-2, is GAGVSQSPRYKVAKRGQDVALRCDPISGHVSLFWYQQALGQGPEFLTYFQNEAQLDKSGLPSDRFFAERPEGSVSTLKIQRTQQEDSAVYLCASRRIAGVVGELFFGEGSRLTVL.